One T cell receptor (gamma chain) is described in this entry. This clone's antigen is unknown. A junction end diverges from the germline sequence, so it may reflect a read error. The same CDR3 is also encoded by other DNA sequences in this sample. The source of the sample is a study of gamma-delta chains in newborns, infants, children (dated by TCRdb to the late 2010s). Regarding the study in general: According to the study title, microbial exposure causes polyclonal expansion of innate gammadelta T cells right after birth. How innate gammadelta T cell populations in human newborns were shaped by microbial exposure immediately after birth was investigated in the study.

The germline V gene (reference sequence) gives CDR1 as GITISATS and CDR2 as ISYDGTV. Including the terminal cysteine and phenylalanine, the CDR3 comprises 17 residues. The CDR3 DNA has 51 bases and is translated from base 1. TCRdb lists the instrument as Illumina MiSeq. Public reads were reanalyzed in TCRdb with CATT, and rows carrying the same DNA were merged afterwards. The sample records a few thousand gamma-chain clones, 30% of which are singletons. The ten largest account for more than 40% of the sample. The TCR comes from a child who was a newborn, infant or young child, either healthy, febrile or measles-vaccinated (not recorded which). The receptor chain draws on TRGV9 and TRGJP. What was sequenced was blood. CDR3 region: CALWDPDGELGKKIKVF. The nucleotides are TGCGCCTTGTGGGACCCAGACGGAGAGTTGGGCAAAAAAATCAAGGTATTT.